A single TCR beta chain is shown here with its context. It has no known antigen specificity. Nothing much larger sits one base from this clone, and base qualities are not available. This entry belongs to a study of beta chain features in type 1 diabetes (dated by TCRdb to the late 2010s). With regard to the full study: Patients and healthy donors did not differ in mean age, gender distribution, total cell number or subset yield. A total of roughly 110 million sorted cells were examined across all samples, and the number of cells per subset was strongly correlated with RNA yield. In the study, TCRB repertoires of sorted circulating CD4+ T cell subsets from recently diagnosed type 1 diabetes patients were compared with those of matched healthy donors. Regulatory and stem cell-like memory subsets were isolated from only 8 patients and about 8 healthy donors, whereas naive and central memory subsets came from all 30 or so donors. Study-wide conclusions, independent of this receptor: Because cDNA rather than genomic DNA was sequenced, highly expressing activated cells could have been over-represented, although no difference in activation and CD3 levels was found between groups. Only small numbers of individuals were included in the HLA sub-analyses, which left unresolved whether HLA type had any influence on TCRB rearrangement. The naive, central memory and regulatory TCRB repertoires appeared to resemble one another more closely among patients than among healthy donors. At VDJ recombination sites, type 1 diabetes patients had fewer insertions and more deleted nucleotides, which implies abnormalities in thymic rearrangement. Type 1 diabetes patients showed a moderate but significant shortening of TCRB CDR3 length in all four CD4+ subsets. PCR might favor shorter templates, but patient and control samples were amplified and corrected together, so any skew would affect both groups equally.

The CDR3, cysteine through phenylalanine, is 13 amino acids long. The kept DNA is CDR3 alone, 39 bases in frame from the first base. The High Capacity cDNA Reverse Transcription Kit was used to reverse transcribe all of the isolated RNA, meaning that expressed TCRB transcripts were what got sequenced. Naive, central memory and regulatory T cell samples underwent deep immunoSEQ sequencing, averaging around 4 million total reads per sample. After sorted cells were lysed in RLT buffer, RNA was extracted with DNase-treated RNeasy Micro or Mini kits, with the choice depending on cell number. Each cell subset was processed on its own to prevent cross-contamination, while patient and healthy donor samples were processed together. Using the immunoSEQ multiplex PCR, TCRB sequences were amplified from cDNA into 87-bp fragments spanning the CDR3 region. Sequencing of the amplicons was done on the Illumina HiSeq platform. The original methods were these. PCR bias was corrected computationally using synthetic template baselines, and reads within Hamming distance 2 were collapsed, with unmergeable singletons discarded. Reads were aligned against IMGT so that V, D and J genes, CDR3 length and insertions or deletions at six rearrangement sites could be assigned. Clonotype counts were normalized to sorted cell number within each subset before computing true diversity and Gini coefficients with the tcR R package. The overlap coefficient, calculated on TCRB nucleotide sequences, was used to measure repertoire sharing. As a proxy for the pre-selection repertoire, out-of-frame TCRB sequences from naive cells were analyzed. Imported from immuneACCESS, the table was reduced by TCRdb to in-frame sequences with V and J called. These copies leave out some clones; in studies compared against another copy, an unresolved V gene accounts for under half, and the cause of the remainder is not known. For V, J and clone size, that table is used; D and trimming come from the DNA. This sample comprises about 340,000 clones, about 14% of them detected only once. Together, the top ten hold around 0.016% of the sample.

From each donor, a single peripheral blood sample of 90 to 150 mL on average was drawn into heparinised tubes. A BD FACSAria II was used to sort naive, central memory, regulatory and stem cell-like memory CD4+ T cells with a panel that included CD45RO, CCR7, CD25, CD127, CD95 and CD27. Every sorted population had a purity above 95%. Right away, PBMCs were isolated by Lymphoprep density gradient centrifugation and were stained directly, with no culture step. Samples were stained and sorted in pairs, with one healthy donor and one patient per experiment, so that batch effects were minimized. This chain is built from TRBV21-1 and TRBJ2-1; the table's D gene call, TRBD2, was not cross checked with the DNA. TRBV21-1 is a recognized pseudogene. The sequencing sample was made of naive CD4+ T cells from blood. What the cell subset or site label conveys for this sample: true naive CD4+ T cells. The source of this sequence is a young woman with type 1 diabetes. The sequenced DNA: TGTGCCAGCAGCAACCCTAGTATCGATGAGCAGTTCTTC. Translated, this gives CASSNPSIDEQFF.